This T cell receptor beta chain was retrieved from a study of T cell responses to AZD1222 COVID-19 vaccine. Findings and limits, study-wide: Clonal diversity was possibly underestimated, and white British individuals and females predominated among donors.

There are 15 residues in the CDR3. Unmatched junction bases numbered 5, after V lost 1 base and J lost 6 bases. Germline values: CDR1 SGHNT, CDR2 YENEEA. Second-dose timings of about 4 or about 12 weeks were pooled. Of note for this clone: Its antigen is not identified.

Generated by immunoSEQ multiplex PCR, the TCRdb table keeps only in-frame clones and is missing some. This sample has roughly 170,000 clones; approximately 94% occur once, and the top ten carry roughly 1.7%. The V gene is TRBV11-3, the J gene TRBJ2-7; 11 nucleotides align to TRBD1. This TCR was recovered from an adult who received the AZD1222 COVID-19 vaccine. Source: peripheral blood, taken 28 days after the second AZD1222 dose. CDR3 DNA sequence: TGTGCCAGCAGCTTAGCTTACGGGACAGGGGGCGAGCAGTACTTC. Residues: CASSLAYGTGGEQYF.